The 22 T cell receptor beta chains given below trace back to one sample, sequenced in a study of memory CD4+ T cells and cytomegalovirus serostatus. The assay was immunoSEQ multiplex PCR, and TCRdb's table has in-frame clones only and misses some. Here the sample spans 50,000 to 65,000 clones, 75% to 85% being singletons. The sort gate was single viable CD3+CD4+CD8-CD45RO+ cells for memory CD4+ T cells. The sequencing sample was made of memory CD4+ T cells from blood. All receptors derive from an adult in good health and CMV-seronegative.

The chain has TRBV5-1 and TRBJ1-1, with 7 bases aligning to TRBD1. Germline V gene data show CDR1 as SGHRS and CDR2 as YFSETQ. The CDR3 is made up of 15 amino acids. V was clipped by 4 bases and J by 3 bases; unmatched bases: 9. The CDR3 loop is CASSVIPRGDTEAFF. The CDR3 nucleotides are TGCGCCAGCAGCGTAATCCCCAGGGGGGACACTGAAGCTTTCTTT.

The chain uses TRBV7-2 and TRBJ1-1; 7 bases line up with TRBD1. The CDR3 length is 14 residues. Unmatched junction bases numbered 7, after V lost 5 bases and J lost 4 bases. The germline V gene has CDR1 SGHTA and CDR2 FQGNSA. The DNA of the CDR3 is TGTGCCAGCAGCCGACCAGGACAGGTCACTGAAGCTTTCTTT. This gives the protein CASSRPGQVTEAFF.

The CDR3: CASTRDLDRGRTGELFF. CDR3 bases: TGTGCCAGCACCCGAGATCTAGACAGGGGGCGGACCGGGGAGCTGTTTTTT. This sequence joins TRBV7-8 and TRBJ2-2; TRBD1 matches 10 bases. J was trimmed by 5 bases and V by 7 bases; bases with no gene match: 13. Germline V gene lookup returns CDR1 SGHVS and CDR2 FQNEAQ. The CDR3 runs to 17 residues.

J is TRBJ2-7 and V is TRBV10-3, with TRBD1 identical over 10 bases. Germline lookup yields CDR1 ENHRY and CDR2 SYGVKD. V trimming: 4 bases; J trimming: 3 bases; junction bases outside the gene matches: 6. The CDR3 extends over 15 amino acids. The CDR3 loop is CAISVRDRGNYEQYF. The CDR3 DNA is TGTGCCATCAGTGTGAGGGACAGGGGAAACTACGAGCAGTACTTC.

The V and J genes are TRBV28 and TRBJ1-5, with D tentatively TRBD1 (5 bases). This CDR3 region has 16 residues. Trimming took off 5 bases at V and 2 bases at J, with 16 bases between the two ends. Germline-derived CDR1 and CDR2 are MDHEN and SYDVKM. CDR3 sequence reads: CASSPRGRGGNQPQHF. Written as DNA, the CDR3 is TGTGCCAGCAGTCCCCGGGGCAGAGGGGGCAATCAGCCCCAGCATTTT.

This sequence joins TRBV2 and TRBJ2-5; weak D call: TRBD1 (5 bases). The J call may be incorrect, as the DNA end agrees better with TRBJ2-7. CDR1 SNHLY and CDR2 FYNNEI come from the germline V gene. The CDR3 has 13 residues. CDR3 sequence: CASSEQGAYEQYF. The CDR3 region has the DNA TGTGCCAGCAGTGAACAGGGTGCCTACGAGCAGTACTTC.

This CDR3 reads CASSYLRTSGGLFEQFF. CDR3 nucleotides: TGTGCCAGCAGCTACCTAAGGACTAGCGGGGGCCTCTTTGAGCAGTTCTTC. The chain employs TRBV7-9 and TRBJ2-1; TRBD2 matches at 13 bases. This CDR3 region has 17 residues. Germline V gene lookup returns CDR1 SEHNR and CDR2 FQNEAQ (reference sequence). Germline trimming cut 4 bases from V and 9 bases from J; bases unmatched to any gene: 12.

The chain carries TRBV6-5 and TRBJ2-3; D is uncertain. The CDR3 runs to 14 residues. The germline gives CDR1 MNHEY, CDR2 SVGAGI. The ends were cut back, 5 bases at V and 0 bases at J, with 9 bases in the middle. CDR3 in DNA: TGTGCCAGCAGTAGGGCAGGTAGCACAGATACGCAGTATTTT. It yields the protein CASSRAGSTDTQYF.

This clone was observed once. In DNA form, the CDR3 reads TGTGCCAGCAGCCATCTTAGCGGCTCAAGCTCCTACGAGCAGTACTTC. Translating it yields CASSHLSGSSSYEQYF. This chain links TRBV7-6 with TRBJ2-7; TRBD2 might be the D (6 bases). There are 16 residues in the CDR3. Between the trimmed V and J ends, which lost 5 bases and 0 bases, there was a span of 17 bases. Germline-derived CDR1 and CDR2 are SGHVS and FNYEAQ.

The gene calls are TRBV6-1 and TRBJ1-6; D remains ambiguous. The germline V gene has CDR1 MNHNS and CDR2 SASEGT. The CDR3 length is 18 residues. V was cut by 2 bases and J by 0 bases, with 14 bases left in between. The CDR3 DNA is TGTGCCAGCAGTGAAATTCCCTCGGGAAGCTCCTATAATTCACCCCTCCACTTT. This sequence encodes CASSEIPSGSSYNSPLHF.

This clone appeared a single time. V is TRBV19 and J is TRBJ1-2, with 11 bases aligning to TRBD1. Germline CDR1 LNHDA, CDR2 SQIVND (reference sequence). This CDR3 is 14 amino acids long. The junction had 7 bases not matched to a gene; V was cut back by 6 bases and J by 7 bases. The CDR3 bases are TGTGCCAGTAGGGAGGACAGGGGGCAGGTTGGCTACACCTTC. This gives the protein CASREDRGQVGYTF. Based on the CDR3 plus reference TRBV19 and TRBJ1-2, the full variable domain is DGGITQSPKYLFRKEGQNVTLSCEQNLNHDAMYWYRQDPGQGLRLIYYSQIVNDFQKGDIAEGYSVSREKKESFPLTVTSAQKNPTAFYLCASREDRGQVGYTFGSGTRLTVV.

The chain combines TRBV6-6 with TRBJ2-3; D ambiguous. The germline gives CDR1 MNHNY, CDR2 SVGAGI (reference sequence). V was pared by 6 bases and J by 6 bases, with 10 bases between. The CDR3 extends over 12 amino acids. The chain's CDR3 is CASSPLPDTQYF. The CDR3 region has the DNA TGTGCCAGCAGCCCTCTGCCCGATACGCAGTATTTT.

This clone has only a few counts. This chain links TRBV9 with TRBJ1-4; weak D call: TRBD1 (5 bases). Trimming stripped 0 bases from V and 7 bases from J, with 16 bases between. The CDR3 contains 16 residues. The V gene's germline CDR1 is SGDLS and CDR2 YYNGEE. The CDR3 DNA reads as TGTGCCAGCAGCGTAGGGGACCGGGACGGCGTTGAAAAACTGTTTTTT. Translating gives CASSVGDRDGVEKLFF.

This clone was seen only a few times. This rearrangement joins TRBV5-6 to TRBJ2-5; 7 positions agree with TRBD1. V lost 7 bases and J lost 5; bases outside the gene matches: 14. Germline V gives CDR1 SGHDT, CDR2 YYEEEE. This CDR3 has 15 amino acids. Here the CDR3 reads CASGIFDRVDETQYF. The CDR3 DNA follows: TGTGCCAGCGGGATATTCGACAGGGTGGACGAGACCCAGTACTTC.

The V call is TRBV7-7, the J call TRBJ2-6; no definite D call. This CDR3 comprises 14 residues. Germline CDR1 SSHAT, CDR2 FNYEAQ (reference sequence). Trimming stripped 5 bases from V and 2 bases from J, with 7 bases between. This CDR3 is CASSLDAGANVLTF. In DNA form, the CDR3 reads TGTGCCAGCAGCCTCGACGCTGGGGCCAACGTCCTGACTTTC.

The chain employs TRBV5-1 and TRBJ2-5; 8 nucleotides align to TRBD1. With V trimmed by 3 bases and J by 6 bases, 4 bases remained unmatched. CDR3 length: 13 residues. Germline V gene sequence: CDR1 SGHRS, CDR2 YFSETQ. CDR3 sequence reads: CASSSQGAQTQYF. The CDR3 bases are TGCGCCAGCAGCTCTCAGGGGGCGCAGACCCAGTACTTC.

The chain combines TRBV7-2 with TRBJ2-3, with D perhaps matching TRBD1 (6 bases). CDR3 length equals 15 residues. V was cut by 5 bases and J by 2 bases, with 14 bases left in between. Germline lookup yields CDR1 SGHTA and CDR2 FQGNSA. The CDR3, as DNA: TGTGCCAGCAGCACGAGACAGGACCCCACAGATACGCAGTATTTT. Protein product: CASSTRQDPTDTQYF.

The chain recombines TRBV30 with TRBJ2-5; D gene unclear. Between the trimmed V and J ends, which lost 3 bases and 0 bases, there was a span of 14 bases. This CDR3 is built from 15 residues. Germline CDR1 GTSNPN, CDR2 SVGIG (reference sequence). CDR3 sequence (DNA): TGTGCCTGGAGCCCGCAACCCAGCTACCAAGAGACCCAGTACTTC. Protein product: CAWSPQPSYQETQYF.

This rearrangement joins TRBV9 to TRBJ2-5, with D tentatively TRBD2 (5 bases). Per the germline V gene, CDR1 is SGDLS and CDR2 is YYNGEE. Trimming took 7 bases from V and 1 from J, leaving 17 bases between them. CDR3 length: 15 residues. As DNA, the CDR3 is TGTGCCAGCCAAGAGGGCCCATCCTCCCAAGAGACCCAGTACTTC. It translates to CASQEGPSSQETQYF.

The rearrangement uses TRBV10-3 and TRBJ1-2; D not resolved. Germline loops: CDR1 ENHRY, CDR2 SYGVKD. This CDR3 region has 15 residues. V was pared by 2 bases and J by 2 bases, with 12 bases between. DNA for the CDR3: TGTGCCATCAGTGAGGAGGGTGGGCGAAACTATGGCTACACCTTC. Protein: CAISEEGGRNYGYTF.

This clone appeared once. The V gene is TRBV9, the J gene TRBJ2-2; 13 bases are shared with TRBD2. From germline, CDR1 is SGDLS and CDR2 YYNGEE. V was pared by 6 bases and J by 6 bases, with 5 bases of the junction left unmatched. The CDR3 is 15 amino acids. The CDR3 region has the DNA TGTGCCAGCAAAGGAACTAGCGGGGGGGCCGGGGAGCTGTTTTTT. It yields the protein CASKGTSGGAGELFF. The full variable domain, completed using reference TRBV9 and TRBJ2-2, is DSGVTQTPKHLITATGQRVTLRCSPRSGDLSVYWYQQSLDQGLQFLIQYYNGEERAKGNILERFSAQQFPDLHSELNLSSLELGDSALYFCASKGTSGGAGELFFGEGSRLTVL.

The chain is built from TRBV7-3 and TRBJ2-1, with TRBD1 identical over 9 bases. The germline V gene encodes CDR1 SGHTA and CDR2 FQGTGA. This CDR3 is 16 amino acids long. The J segment lost 7 bases and the V segment lost 1 base, leaving 8 bases of the junction unmatched. Here the CDR3 DNA reads TGTGCCAGCAGCTTAATTGCCGGGACAGGGAGGAATGAGCAGTTCTTC. This gives the protein CASSLIAGTGRNEQFF.